The 30 T cell receptor beta chains presented below share a single source sample, sequenced in a study of cytomegalovirus exposure and HLA in healthy donors. The study ran its PCR with 60 Vbeta and 13 Jbeta primers. Assay: immunoSEQ multiplex PCR; the TCRdb copy retains only in-frame clones and omits some. The sample contains 100,000 to 130,000 clones, over 75% of which appear only once. The specimen sequenced was PBMCs. The receptors come from a male donor in good health and CMV-seronegative.

The rearrangement joins TRBV30 to TRBJ2-7; 9 bases line up with TRBD2. Germline V gives CDR1 GTSNPN, CDR2 SVGIG (reference sequence). There are 14 residues in the CDR3. Trimming took 2 bases from V and 2 from J; bases not matched to a gene: 4. CDR3 nucleotide sequence: TGTGCCTGGAGTCCCTTAGCGGGAGCCTACGAGCAGTACTTC. It is translated as CAWSPLAGAYEQYF.

V is TRBV5-4 and J is TRBJ2-5, with 8 positions matching TRBD1. The CDR3 is 16 residues long. With V trimmed by 4 bases and J by 4 bases, 12 bases remained unmatched. Germline lookup yields CDR1 SGHNT and CDR2 YYREEE (reference sequence). CDR3 protein: CASSQSTGAGRETQYF. The DNA for the CDR3 is TGTGCCAGCAGCCAGTCGACAGGGGCCGGGAGAGAGACCCAGTACTTC.

V usage is TRBV5-6 and J usage is TRBJ2-5; 11 positions match TRBD1. Looked up from germline, CDR1 is SGHDT and CDR2 is YYEEEE. CDR3 length equals 17 residues. Trimming at V came to 4 bases and at J to 11 bases, leaving 19 bases not matched to a gene. Written as DNA, the CDR3 is TGTGCCAGCAGCCAAAGAGGACAGGGGGCGATTCGGAATAAGCAGTACTTC. The encoded protein is CASSQRGQGAIRNKQYF.

The chain uses TRBV7-9 and TRBJ2-1, with 7 bases lining up with TRBD1. The V and J ends lost 4 bases and 9 bases, in that order; junction bases with no gene match: 12. Germline V gene lookup returns CDR1 SEHNR and CDR2 FQNEAQ (reference sequence). CDR3 length: 15 amino acids. The CDR3 DNA reads TGTGCCAGCAGCTCTAACAGGGGCCGGCCCAGTGAGCAGTTCTTC. Amino acid sequence: CASSSNRGRPSEQFF. Using reference TRBV7-9 and TRBJ2-1 for the parts outside the CDR3, the full variable domain is DTGVSQNPRHKITKRGQNVTFRCDPISEHNRLYWYRQTLGQGPEFLTYFQNEAQLEKSRLLSDRFSAERPKGSFSTLEIQRTEQGDSAMYLCASSSNRGRPSEQFFGPGTRLTVL.

This clone showed up just once. The chain carries TRBV27 and TRBJ2-7, with a weak D call TRBD1 (7 bases). The V end was cut by 4 bases, the J end by 2 bases, with 15 bases between. This CDR3 is built from 15 residues. Germline CDR1 MNHEY, CDR2 SMNVEV (reference sequence). The CDR3, as DNA: TGTGCCAGCAGTTCCCGACTAGGGGGCCCCTACGAGCAGTACTTC. Encoded protein: CASSSRLGGPYEQYF.

The rearrangement uses TRBV29-1 and TRBJ2-2, with D possibly being TRBD2 (6 bases). The CDR3 is made up of 15 amino acids. The V end lost 0 bases, the J end lost 8 bases, and 16 bases lay between the germline ends. CDR1 SQVTM and CDR2 ANQGSEA come from the germline V gene. The CDR3 region is CSVEDGGLGFGELFF. Written as DNA, the CDR3 is TGCAGCGTTGAAGATGGGGGGTTAGGATTTGGGGAGCTGTTTTTT.

V usage is TRBV6-5 and J usage is TRBJ2-7, with D possibly matching TRBD2 (5 bases). V gave up 8 bases and J gave up 7 bases, with 18 bases separating them. CDR1 and CDR2 (germline): MNHEY, SVGAGI. The CDR3 is 13 amino acids. CDR3 loop: CASSSGVGGEQYF. In DNA form, the CDR3 reads TGTGCCAGCTCTTCCGGGGTAGGCGGTGAGCAGTACTTC.

This rearrangement joins TRBV11-2 to TRBJ2-1; weak D call: TRBD1 (6 bases). This CDR3 comprises 15 residues. V was shortened by 1 base and J by 7 bases, with 14 bases between the two germline ends. Germline V gives CDR1 SGHAT, CDR2 FQNNGV. The CDR3 sequence is CASSLALGQGNEQFF. The CDR3 DNA sequence: TGTGCCAGCAGCTTAGCATTGGGGCAGGGGAATGAGCAGTTCTTC.

This clone was counted a single time. CDR3 coding DNA: TGCGCCAGCAGCGCCGGGACAGGGACAAATCAGCCCCAGCATTTT. Encoded protein: CASSAGTGTNQPQHF. V and J are TRBV5-1 and TRBJ1-5, with 9 bases aligning to TRBD1. This CDR3 has 15 amino acids. Germline CDR1 and CDR2: SGHRS and YFSETQ. V lost 4 bases to trimming and J lost 4 bases; unmatched junction nucleotides: 6.

The chain uses TRBV27 and TRBJ2-5, with 12 bases fitting TRBD1. Germline V gene sequence: CDR1 MNHEY, CDR2 SMNVEV (reference sequence). The CDR3 is 15 residues long. J lost 7 bases, V lost 5 bases, and 8 bases had no gene match. The CDR3 region has the DNA TGTGCCAGCAGTCCTGGGACAGGGGGCTGGGGGACCCAGTACTTC. Translated: CASSPGTGGWGTQYF.

Comments on this clone: Compared with germline, one end of the junction differs, possibly owing to a read error. This sequence joins TRBV7-7 and TRBJ2-2; D is possibly TRBD1 (6 bases). The CDR3 totals 17 residues. Germline CDR1 and CDR2: SSHAT and FNYEAQ (reference sequence). The CDR3 sequence is CAGRGPGADRNTGELFF. CDR3 DNA sequence: TGTGCCGGCAGGGGCCCCGGAGCGGATCGAAACACCGGGGAGCTGTTTTTT.

The V call is TRBV7-3, the J call TRBJ2-1, with 8 bases fitting TRBD2. Germline V lookup: CDR1 SGHTA, CDR2 FQGTGA. With V trimmed by 5 bases and J by 9 bases, 9 bases remained unmatched. The CDR3 contains 14 residues. Here the CDR3 DNA reads TGTGCCAGCAGCCTTCGGACTAGCCAGAGTGAGCAGTTCTTC. Its protein product is CASSLRTSQSEQFF.

This clone has a single count. V gene TRBV7-2 combines with J gene TRBJ2-2; D is possibly TRBD2 (6 bases). V was clipped by 5 bases and J by 1 base, with 14 bases between them. The germline gives CDR1 SGHTA, CDR2 FQGNSA. The CDR3 has 16 amino acids. Written as DNA, the CDR3 is TGTGCCAGCAGCCCCCTAAGGGGAGGGAACACCGGGGAGCTGTTTTTT. Protein product: CASSPLRGGNTGELFF. Full variable domain (missing parts from reference TRBV7-2 and TRBJ2-2): GAGVSQSPSNKVTEKGKDVELRCDPISGHTALYWYRQSLGQGLEFLIYFQGNSAPDKSGLPSDRFSAERTGGSVSTLTIQRTQQEDSAVYLCASSPLRGGNTGELFFGEGSRLTVL.

This clone turned up a few times. The CDR3 DNA reads TGTGCCAGCACATTCTCGGGGAGCTACGAGCAGTACTTC. Protein sequence: CASTFSGSYEQYF. The chain links TRBV2 to TRBJ2-7; TRBD2 is a possible D gene (5 bases). The CDR3 has 13 residues. Deletions cut 7 bases from V and 3 bases from J, with 13 bases between. Germline V gene sequence: CDR1 SNHLY, CDR2 FYNNEI.

The chain couples TRBV27 to TRBJ2-1; 9 bases are shared with TRBD2. The CDR3 covers 14 residues. The J segment lost 5 bases and the V segment lost 7 bases, leaving 6 bases of the junction unmatched. CDR1 and CDR2 (germline): MNHEY, SMNVEV (reference sequence). CDR3 sequence reads: CASKTSGQNNEQFF. The CDR3 region has the DNA TGTGCCAGCAAAACTAGCGGGCAAAACAATGAGCAGTTCTTC.

The rearrangement uses TRBV9 and TRBJ2-5; 8 bases line up with TRBD1. Trimming took 3 bases from V and 3 from J; bases not matched to a gene: 1. The V gene's germline CDR1 is SGDLS and CDR2 YYNGEE. The CDR3 has 13 amino acids. The CDR3 spells CASSATGEETQYF. The CDR3, as DNA: TGTGCCAGCAGCGCGACAGGGGAAGAGACCCAGTACTTC.

The chain recombines TRBV6-5 with TRBJ2-7, with D perhaps TRBD1 (5 bases). There are 15 residues in the CDR3. CDR1 and CDR2 (germline): MNHEY, SVGAGI. V was cut by 2 bases and J by 0 bases, with 11 bases left in between. The CDR3 DNA follows: TGTGCCAGCAGTTACAGCAGGGTAAACTCCTACGAGCAGTACTTC. It is translated as CASSYSRVNSYEQYF.

The chain carries TRBV27 and TRBJ2-1, with TRBD2 matching over 13 bases. There are 15 residues in the CDR3. Germline V gene data show CDR1 as MNHEY and CDR2 as SMNVEV (reference sequence). The trim removed 3 bases at V and 7 bases at J, leaving 3 bases unmatched. The CDR3 coding sequence is TGTGCCAGCAGTTTCGGACTAGCGGGAGTTAATGAGCAGTTCTTC. Its protein product is CASSFGLAGVNEQFF.

This clone has only one observation. The V call is TRBV4-2, the J call TRBJ2-3, with TRBD2 matching over 7 bases. Germline CDR1 is LGHNA and CDR2 is YNFKEQ. The CDR3 is 16 amino acids. Trimming cost V 4 bases and J 2 bases; bases outside gene matches: 9. The CDR3 region has the DNA TGTGCCAGCAGCCTGTTTGGGGAGGGAAACACAGATACGCAGTATTTT. Translating gives CASSLFGEGNTDTQYF.

The chain has TRBV7-2 and TRBJ1-2; TRBD1 matches 11 bases. Per germline, CDR1 SGHTA and CDR2 FQGNSA. J lost 6 bases, V lost 5 bases, and 5 bases had no gene match. This CDR3 is built from 14 residues. CDR3 DNA: TGTGCCAGCAGCCCGGGGACAGGGGGTGATGGCTACACCTTC. Amino acids: CASSPGTGGDGYTF.

The chain employs TRBV7-8 and TRBJ1-5; 9 bases agree with TRBD1. Germline CDR1 SGHVS, CDR2 FQNEAQ. This CDR3 has 17 amino acids. After removal of 5 bases from V and 4 bases from J, the junction contained 12 bases not matched to a gene. CDR3 in DNA: TGTGCCAGCAGCGCAGAAGGGACAGGGACAAGGAATCAGCCCCAGCATTTT. It is translated as CASSAEGTGTRNQPQHF.

This clone has only a few counts. The chain is built from TRBV28 and TRBJ1-1, with 8 nucleotides matching TRBD1. Per the germline V gene, CDR1 is MDHEN and CDR2 is SYDVKM. CDR3 length equals 14 residues. V gave up 7 bases and J gave up 1 base; unmatched junction bases: 5. CDR3 sequence: CASTSGGRNTEAFF. CDR3 DNA sequence: TGTGCCAGCACCTCAGGGGGCCGGAACACTGAAGCTTTCTTT.

This sequence joins TRBV27 and TRBJ2-3; 10 bases line up with TRBD2. After removal of 1 base from V and 0 bases from J, the junction contained 4 bases not matched to a gene. This CDR3 is built from 17 residues. Germline V lookup: CDR1 MNHEY, CDR2 SMNVEV (reference sequence). CDR3 nucleotide sequence: TGTGCCAGCAGTTTATGGTCTAGCGGGAGAAGCACAGATACGCAGTATTTT. It codes for CASSLWSSGRSTDTQYF.

The chain links TRBV6-1 to TRBJ2-7; D uncertain. Per the germline V gene, CDR1 is MNHNS and CDR2 is SASEGT. CDR3 length: 12 amino acids. Trimming left V 3 bases short and J 6 bases short, with 9 bases between. CDR3 residues: CASSDVSTEQYF. The CDR3 DNA reads TGTGCCAGCAGTGACGTTAGCACCGAGCAGTACTTC.

This rearrangement joins TRBV2 to TRBJ2-5; D remains unclear. Germline CDR1 reads SNHLY; CDR2 reads FYNNEI. The CDR3 is made up of 14 amino acids. The ends were cut back, 7 bases at V and 1 base at J, with 13 bases in the middle. In nucleotides, the CDR3 is TGTGCCAGCAATTTGGGCCAGCTCCAAGAGACCCAGTACTTC. This encodes CASNLGQLQETQYF.

This clone showed up just once. This sequence joins TRBV30 and TRBJ1-1; a weak D match, TRBD1 (5 bases). Germline V gives CDR1 GTSNPN, CDR2 SVGIG (reference sequence). V was trimmed by 1 base and J by 3 bases, leaving 6 bases between them. The CDR3 totals 12 residues. CDR3 sequence reads: CAWSGQYTEAFF. The DNA of the CDR3 is TGTGCCTGGAGTGGACAGTACACTGAAGCTTTCTTT.

This chain uses TRBV6-5 with TRBJ2-7, with D unclear. The CDR3 sequence is 12 residues long. V lost 4 bases and J lost 2, with 6 bases in between. In germline, CDR1 is MNHEY, CDR2 SVGAGI. CDR3: CASSSDTYEQYF. CDR3 DNA sequence: TGTGCCAGCAGTTCTGACACCTACGAGCAGTACTTC.

This clone was counted a single time. The chain has TRBV4-2 and TRBJ2-5; TRBD1 matches at 7 bases. The V gene end was trimmed by 4 bases and the J gene end by 2 bases; junction bases not matched to a gene: 7. CDR3 length equals 15 residues. Germline V gene sequence: CDR1 LGHNA, CDR2 YNFKEQ. In DNA form, the CDR3 reads TGTGCCAGCAGCCCCCCGGGACAGTATCAAGAGACCCAGTACTTC. This gives the protein CASSPPGQYQETQYF.

The CDR3 protein is CASSPDRQGSYTF. In nucleotides, the CDR3 is TGTGCCAGCTCTCCAGATCGACAGGGAAGCTACACCTTC. The V and J genes are TRBV18 and TRBJ1-2, with TRBD1 identical over 7 bases. The V segment lost 6 bases and the J segment 9 bases; nucleotides outside the gene matches: 10. This CDR3 spans 13 amino acids. CDR1 and CDR2 from the germline V gene are KGHSH and LQKENI.

The chain couples TRBV19 to TRBJ1-5; 7 bases match TRBD1. This CDR3 spans 13 amino acids. V was clipped by 8 bases and J by 6 bases; unmatched bases: 7. Germline V gene sequence: CDR1 LNHDA, CDR2 SQIVND (reference sequence). CDR3 residues: CASCTGVVQPQHF. CDR3 coding DNA: TGTGCCAGTTGTACAGGGGTGGTTCAGCCCCAGCATTTT.